This T cell receptor (beta chain) was recorded in a study of cytomegalovirus exposure and HLA in healthy donors. General study findings and limits: When analyzed later, a missense DCLRE1C variant was found to be linked to TCR beta V- and J-gene trimming. A later analysis found common viral pathogens apparently linked to several of the most significant clusters. Associated with HLA alleles at 0.05 false discovery rate in a later analysis were around 17,000 TCR beta sequences.

Germline CDR1 reads MNHNS; CDR2 reads SASEGT. After removal of 6 bases from V and 6 bases from J, the junction contained 4 bases not matched to a gene. The CDR3 is 14 residues long. This clone was picked up a small number of times. Antigen specificity is unknown. The PCR contained 60 Vbeta and 13 Jbeta primers. Here immunoSEQ multiplex PCR was the method, and the copy in TCRdb shows in-frame clones only, minus some. This sample has around 90,000 clones, with over 75% found just once. Sequenced input: PBMCs. V usage is TRBV6-1 and J usage is TRBJ1-4, with 10 bases identical to TRBD1. This sequence originates from a man aged 25-40 years in good health and CMV-seronegative. CDR3 sequence: CASSWTGGYEKLFF. The CDR3 DNA reads TGTGCCAGCAGCTGGACAGGGGGTTATGAAAAACTGTTTTTT.